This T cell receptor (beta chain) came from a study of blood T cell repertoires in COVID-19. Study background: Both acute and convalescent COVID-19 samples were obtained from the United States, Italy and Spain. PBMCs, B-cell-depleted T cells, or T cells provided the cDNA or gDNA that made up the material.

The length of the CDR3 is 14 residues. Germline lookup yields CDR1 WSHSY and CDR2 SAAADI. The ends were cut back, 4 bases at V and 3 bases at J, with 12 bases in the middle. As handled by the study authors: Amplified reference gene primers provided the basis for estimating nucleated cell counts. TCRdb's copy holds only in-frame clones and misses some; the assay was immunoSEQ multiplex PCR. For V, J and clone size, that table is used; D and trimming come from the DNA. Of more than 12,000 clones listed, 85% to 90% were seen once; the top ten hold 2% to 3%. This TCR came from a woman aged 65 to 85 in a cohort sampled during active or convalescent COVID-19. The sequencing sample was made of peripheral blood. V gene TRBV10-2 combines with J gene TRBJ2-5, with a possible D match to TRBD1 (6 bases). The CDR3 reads CASSVTGPKETQYF. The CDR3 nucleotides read TGCGCCAGCAGTGTAACAGGGCCTAAAGAGACCCAGTACTTC.